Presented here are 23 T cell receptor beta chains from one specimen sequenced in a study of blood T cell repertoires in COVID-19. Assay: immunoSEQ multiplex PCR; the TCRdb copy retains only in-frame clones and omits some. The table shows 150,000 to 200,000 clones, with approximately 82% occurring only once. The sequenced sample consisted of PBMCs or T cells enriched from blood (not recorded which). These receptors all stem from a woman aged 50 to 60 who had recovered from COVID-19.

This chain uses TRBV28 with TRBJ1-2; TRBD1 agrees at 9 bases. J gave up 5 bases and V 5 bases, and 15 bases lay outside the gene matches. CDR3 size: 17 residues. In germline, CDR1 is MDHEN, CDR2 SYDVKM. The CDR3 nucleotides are TGTGCCAGCAGTGATGGTGGTACAGGGGGCTACGGTTATGGCTACACCTTC. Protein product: CASSDGGTGGYGYGYTF.

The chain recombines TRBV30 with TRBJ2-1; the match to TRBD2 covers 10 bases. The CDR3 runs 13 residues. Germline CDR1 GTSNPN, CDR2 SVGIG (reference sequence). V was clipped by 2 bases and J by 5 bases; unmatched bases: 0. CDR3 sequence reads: CAWSLAGDNEQFF. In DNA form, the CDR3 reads TGTGCCTGGAGTCTAGCGGGAGACAATGAGCAGTTCTTC. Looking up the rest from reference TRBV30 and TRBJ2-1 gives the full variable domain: SQTIHQWPATLVQPVGSPLSLECTVEGTSNPNLYWYRQAAGRGLQLLFYSVGIGQISSEVPQNLSASRPQDRQFILSSKKLLLSDSGFYLCAWSLAGDNEQFFGPGTRLTVL.

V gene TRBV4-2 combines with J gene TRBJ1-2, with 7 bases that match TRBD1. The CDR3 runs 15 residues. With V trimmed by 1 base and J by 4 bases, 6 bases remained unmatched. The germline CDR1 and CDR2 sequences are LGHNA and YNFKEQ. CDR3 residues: CASSQGGTVSYGYTF. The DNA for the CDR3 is TGTGCCAGCAGCCAAGGCGGGACAGTATCCTATGGCTACACCTTC.

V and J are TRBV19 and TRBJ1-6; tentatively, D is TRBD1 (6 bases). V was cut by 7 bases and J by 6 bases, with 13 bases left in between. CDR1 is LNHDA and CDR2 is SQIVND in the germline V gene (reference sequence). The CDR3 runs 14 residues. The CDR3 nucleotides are TGTGCCAGTAAGAACAGGGTCTCTAATTCACCCCTCCACTTT. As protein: CASKNRVSNSPLHF.

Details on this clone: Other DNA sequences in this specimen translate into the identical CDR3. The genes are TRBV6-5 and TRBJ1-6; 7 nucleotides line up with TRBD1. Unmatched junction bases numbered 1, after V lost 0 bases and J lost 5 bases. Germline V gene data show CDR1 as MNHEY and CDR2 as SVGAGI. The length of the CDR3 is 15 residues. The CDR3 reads CASSYSGGDNSPLHF. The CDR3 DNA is TGTGCCAGCAGTTACTCAGGGGGCGATAATTCACCCCTCCACTTT.

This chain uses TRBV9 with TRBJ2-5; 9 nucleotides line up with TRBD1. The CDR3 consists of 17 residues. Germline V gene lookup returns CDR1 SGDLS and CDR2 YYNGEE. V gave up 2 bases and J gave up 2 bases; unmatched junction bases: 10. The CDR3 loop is CASSVSTGGAGQETQYF. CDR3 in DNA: TGTGCCAGCAGCGTCTCTACAGGGGGCGCGGGGCAAGAGACCCAGTACTTC.

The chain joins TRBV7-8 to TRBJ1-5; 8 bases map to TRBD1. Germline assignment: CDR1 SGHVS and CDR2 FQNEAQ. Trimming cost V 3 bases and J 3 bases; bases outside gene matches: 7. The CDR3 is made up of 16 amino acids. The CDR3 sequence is CASSFGQGQTNQPQHF. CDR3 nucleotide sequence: TGTGCCAGCAGCTTCGGACAGGGACAAACCAATCAGCCCCAGCATTTT.

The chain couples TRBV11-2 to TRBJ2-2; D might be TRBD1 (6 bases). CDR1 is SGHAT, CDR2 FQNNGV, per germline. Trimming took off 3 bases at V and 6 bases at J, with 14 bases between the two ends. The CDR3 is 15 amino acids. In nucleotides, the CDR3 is TGTGCCAGCAGCTTGGGGGCCGGGGTGCCCGGGGAGCTGTTTTTT. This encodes CASSLGAGVPGELFF.

The CDR3 DNA reads as TGCGCCAGCAGCCAACCTACCCAGGGGGCAGATACGCAGTATTTT. Residues: CASSQPTQGADTQYF. This chain links TRBV4-1 with TRBJ2-3; 7 bases are a match to TRBD1. This CDR3 is built from 15 residues. V gave up 2 bases and J gave up 4 bases; unmatched junction bases: 6. Per the germline V gene, CDR1 is MGHRA and CDR2 is YSYEKL.

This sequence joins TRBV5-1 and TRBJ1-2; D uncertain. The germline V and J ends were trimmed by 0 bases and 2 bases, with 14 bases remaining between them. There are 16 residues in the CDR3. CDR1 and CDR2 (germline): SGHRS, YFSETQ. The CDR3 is CASSLASTVRNYGYTF. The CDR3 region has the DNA TGCGCCAGCAGCTTGGCGTCCACAGTCCGAAACTATGGCTACACCTTC.

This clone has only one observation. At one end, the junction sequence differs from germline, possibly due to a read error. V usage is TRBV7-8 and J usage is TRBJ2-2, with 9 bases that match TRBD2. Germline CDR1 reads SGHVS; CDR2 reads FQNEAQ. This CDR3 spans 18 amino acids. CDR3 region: CASRLEAGGPLYTGELFF. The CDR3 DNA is TGTGCCAGCAGATTAGAGGCGGGAGGGCCTTTATACACCGGGGAGCTGTTTTTT.

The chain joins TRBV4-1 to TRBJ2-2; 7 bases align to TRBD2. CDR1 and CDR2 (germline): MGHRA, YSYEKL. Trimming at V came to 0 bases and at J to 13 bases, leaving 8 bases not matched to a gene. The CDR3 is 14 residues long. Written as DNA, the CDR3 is TGCGCCAGCAGCCAAGAGACGGGGGGTAAGAGGCTGTTTTTT. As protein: CASSQETGGKRLFF.

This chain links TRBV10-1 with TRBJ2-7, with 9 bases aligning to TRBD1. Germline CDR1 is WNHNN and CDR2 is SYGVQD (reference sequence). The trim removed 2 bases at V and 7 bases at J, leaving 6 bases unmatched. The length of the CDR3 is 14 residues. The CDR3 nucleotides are TGCGCCAGCAGTGAGCATACGACAGGGGGTGAGCAGTACTTC. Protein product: CASSEHTTGGEQYF.

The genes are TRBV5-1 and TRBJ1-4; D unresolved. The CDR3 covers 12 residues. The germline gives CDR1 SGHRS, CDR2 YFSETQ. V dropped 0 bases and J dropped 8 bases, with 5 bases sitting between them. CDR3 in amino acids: CASSLGEEKLFF. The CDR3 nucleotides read TGCGCCAGCAGCTTGGGGGAGGAAAAACTGTTTTTT.

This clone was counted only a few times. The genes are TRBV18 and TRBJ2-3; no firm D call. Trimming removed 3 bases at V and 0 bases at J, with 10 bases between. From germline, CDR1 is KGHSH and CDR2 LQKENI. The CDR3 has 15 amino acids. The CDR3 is CASSPLSPSTDTQYF. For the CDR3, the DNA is TGTGCCAGCTCACCCCTTTCCCCCAGCACAGATACGCAGTATTTT.

CDR3 sequence: CASSFLGGPETQYF. CDR3 DNA sequence: TGTGCCAGCAGTTTCCTGGGGGGGCCGGAGACCCAGTACTTC. This sequence joins TRBV6-5 and TRBJ2-5, with a possible D match to TRBD2 (7 bases). The V end was cut by 4 bases, the J end by 5 bases, with 14 bases between. Germline CDR1 and CDR2: MNHEY and SVGAGI. CDR3 length: 14 residues.

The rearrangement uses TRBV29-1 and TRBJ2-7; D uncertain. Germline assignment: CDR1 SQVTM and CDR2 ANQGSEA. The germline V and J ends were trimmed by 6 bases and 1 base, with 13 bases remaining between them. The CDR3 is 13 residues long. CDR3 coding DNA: TGCAGCGTCCAGGCGAGCTTGTCCTACGAGCAGTACTTC. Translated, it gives CSVQASLSYEQYF.

CDR3 nucleotide sequence: TGTGCCAGCAGCTACCCGACTGGCTCTGGAAACACCATATATTTT. Residues: CASSYPTGSGNTIYF. This chain joins TRBV7-8 and TRBJ1-3, with D uncertain. CDR1 and CDR2 (germline): SGHVS, FQNEAQ. The CDR3 spans 15 residues. Between the trimmed V and J ends, which lost 4 bases and 0 bases, there was a span of 10 bases.

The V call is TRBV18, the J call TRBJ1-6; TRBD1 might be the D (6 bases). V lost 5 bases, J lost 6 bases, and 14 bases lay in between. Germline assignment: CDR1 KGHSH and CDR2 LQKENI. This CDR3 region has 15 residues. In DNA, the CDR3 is TGTGCCAGCTCAACAAACAGGGACCTTAATTCACCCCTCCACTTT. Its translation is CASSTNRDLNSPLHF.

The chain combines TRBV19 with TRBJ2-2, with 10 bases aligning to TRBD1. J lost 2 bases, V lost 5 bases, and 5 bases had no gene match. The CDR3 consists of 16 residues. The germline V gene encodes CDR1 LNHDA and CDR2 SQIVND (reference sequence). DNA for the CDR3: TGTGCCAGTAGTGACAGGGGGCGGGCAAACACCGGGGAGCTGTTTTTT. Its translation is CASSDRGRANTGELFF.

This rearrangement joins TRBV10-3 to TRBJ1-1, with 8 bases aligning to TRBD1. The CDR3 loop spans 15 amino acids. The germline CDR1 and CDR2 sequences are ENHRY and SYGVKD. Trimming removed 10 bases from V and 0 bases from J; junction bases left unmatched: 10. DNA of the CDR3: TGTGCCACCCAGACAGGGGAGGGGATGAACACTGAAGCTTTCTTT. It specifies CATQTGEGMNTEAFF.

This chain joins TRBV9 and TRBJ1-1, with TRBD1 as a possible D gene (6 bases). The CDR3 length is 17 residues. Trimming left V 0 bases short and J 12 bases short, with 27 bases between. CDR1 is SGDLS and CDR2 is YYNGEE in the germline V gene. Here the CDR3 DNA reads TGTGCCAGCAGCGTAGCTGCCGCCTTTGGGGGCTTGGTAAAACCTTTCTTT. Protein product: CASSVAAAFGGLVKPFF. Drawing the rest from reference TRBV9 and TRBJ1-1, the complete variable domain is DSGVTQTPKHLITATGQRVTLRCSPRSGDLSVYWYQQSLDQGLQFLIQYYNGEERAKGNILERFSAQQFPDLHSELNLSSLELGDSALYFCASSVAAAFGGLVKPFFGQGTRLTVV.

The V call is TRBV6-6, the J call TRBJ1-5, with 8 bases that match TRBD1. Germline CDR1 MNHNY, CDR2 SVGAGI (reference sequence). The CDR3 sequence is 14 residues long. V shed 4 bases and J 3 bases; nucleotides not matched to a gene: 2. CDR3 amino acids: CASSWTGINQPQHF. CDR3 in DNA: TGTGCCAGCAGTTGGACAGGGATCAATCAGCCCCAGCATTTT.